A selection of T cell receptor beta chains follows, all from one sample in a study of preoperative IRX-2 immunotherapy in early breast cancer. Profiled with immunoSEQ multiplex PCR; TCRdb holds only in-frame clones, not every one. Among roughly 93,000 clones, roughly 90% were seen once, and the ten largest hold over 2%. Sequencing was performed on tumor tissue, taken after IRX-2 immunotherapy. The receptors stem from a human donor with breast cancer. Each CDR3 is given with its conserved first and last residue. The D gene is left open where the match is weak. Size values are once, few and many counts, or a class for expanded clones, and some rows have none.

CDR3 length	V gene	clone size	D gene	J gene	CDR3 DNA	CDR3 protein
15	TRBV14	NA	NA	TRBJ2-2	TGTGCCAGCAGCCAAGGAGGGTTTAAGACCGGGGAGCTGTTTTTT	CASSQGGFKTGELFF
13	TRBV6-8	NA	TRBD1	TRBJ1-5	TGTGCCAGCAGAGACAGGGAGGATCAGCCCCAGCATTTT	CASRDREDQPQHF
15	TRBV11-3	NA	TRBD1	TRBJ1-1	TGTGCCAGCAGCACCGGACAGGCGGTACGGACTGAAGCTTTCTTT	CASSTGQAVRTEAFF
12	TRBV6-8	NA	NA	TRBJ1-2	TGTGCCAGCAGGTCGACAGACTATGGCTATACCTTC	CASRSTDYGYTF
14	TRBV6-8	NA	NA	TRBJ2-1	TGTGCCAGCAAGAGGGACACCAAAAACAATGAGCAGTTCTTC	CASKRDTKNNEQFF
18	TRBV29-1	NA	NA	TRBJ2-3	TGCAGCGTGATAAGAATCGACCCCCACAGGTCCACATCAGATACGCAGTATTTT	CSVIRIDPHRSTSDTQYF
13	TRBV7-4	few	NA	TRBJ1-2	TGTGCCAGCAGTAAGGACGTAGGATATGGCTACACCTTC	CASSKDVGYGYTF
14	TRBV6-9	NA	TRBD1	TRBJ2-2	TGTGCCATCATGGGACAGGGGGGCACCGGGGAGCTGTTTTTT	CAIMGQGGTGELFF
15	TRBV28	NA	TRBD2	TRBJ2-3	TGTGCCAGCAGTTCACTAGCGGGAGGGCCAGATACGCAGTATTTT	CASSSLAGGPDTQYF
12	TRBV2	NA	NA	TRBJ1-2	TGTGCCAGCAGTGTGGGTGCTAGGGGCTACACCTTC	CASSVGARGYTF
15	TRBV28	NA	TRBD1	TRBJ1-2	TGTGCCAGCAGTTTGGGACAGGGGACGAACTATGGCTACACCTTC	CASSLGQGTNYGYTF
14	TRBV6-8	NA	NA	TRBJ2-3	TGTGCCAGCGATGGCGGGTATAGCACAGATACGCAGTATTTT	CASDGGYSTDTQYF
15	TRBV5-1	NA	NA	TRBJ2-2	TGCGCCAGCAGCTTGGCCGGACAGCAGACCGGGGAGCTGTTTTTT	CASSLAGQQTGELFF
19	TRBV30	NA	NA	TRBJ2-2	TGTGCCTGGAGCTTAAGAAGGGGGCTAGCGAATAAGAACACCGGGGAGCTGTTTTTT	CAWSLRRGLANKNTGELFF
14	TRBV28	NA	TRBD1	TRBJ1-2	TGTGCCAGCAGTTTAGGACAGGGGCTCTATGGCTACACCTTC	CASSLGQGLYGYTF
13	TRBV6-8	few	NA	TRBJ2-5	TGTGCCAGCAGTCGGGGGCGCGGAGAGACCCAGTACTTC	CASSRGRGETQYF
14	TRBV10-1	NA	NA	TRBJ1-4	TGCGCCAGCAGTGAGTCGGGGTCGGGTGAAAAACTGTTTTTT	CASSESGSGEKLFF
18	TRBV11-3	once	NA	TRBJ2-1	TGTGCCAGCGTCTTAAGGGGTATCAGGGGAACCAAACCCAATGAGCAGTTCTTC	CASVLRGIRGTKPNEQFF
12	TRBV28	NA	NA	TRBJ2-3	TGTGCCAGCAGCCAGCGGTCAGATACGCAGTATTTT	CASSQRSDTQYF
14	TRBV19	NA	TRBD1	TRBJ2-7	TGTGCCAGTAGCTGGGGACAGGGGGCGGGAGAGCAGTACTTC	CASSWGQGAGEQYF
15	TRBV19	few	TRBD2	TRBJ2-2	TGTGCCACTGCTCGGCTAGCGGGGGACGCCGGGGAGCTGTTTTTT	CATARLAGDAGELFF
13	TRBV19	once	NA	TRBJ1-5	TGTGCCAGTAAGGGCCTGGGGGGGCAGCCCCAGCATTTT	CASKGLGGQPQHF
15	TRBV28	NA	TRBD1	TRBJ2-7	TGTGCCAGCAGTCCTCCACTGGACAGGGCCTACGAGCAGTACTTC	CASSPPLDRAYEQYF
14	TRBV18	NA	NA	TRBJ2-7	TGTGCCAGCTCACCCGTAACAGGCTTCTACGAGCAGTACTTC	CASSPVTGFYEQYF
14	TRBV5-1	NA	NA	TRBJ2-1	TGCGCCAGCACCCCCGGCAGGGAGTACAATGAGCAGTTCTTC	CASTPGREYNEQFF
14	TRBV11-3	few	NA	TRBJ1-1	TGTGCCAGCAGCTTTCCCACAGGGAACACTGAAGCTTTCTTT	CASSFPTGNTEAFF
15	TRBV7-4	NA	NA	TRBJ1-1	TGTGCCAGCATTCCCCGGGGCAGCATGAACACTGAAGCTTTCTTT	CASIPRGSMNTEAFF
14	TRBV19	once	NA	TRBJ2-7	TGTGCCAGTAGTCCGGTGGGGGTTGCCTACGAGCAGTACTTC	CASSPVGVAYEQYF
13	TRBV7-1	NA	TRBD1	TRBJ1-4	TGTGCCAGCCGGTGGACAGGGGCGGAAAAACTGTTTTTT	CASRWTGAEKLFF
15	TRBV28	once	NA	TRBJ1-6	TGTGCCGGCGGCGCGAGGAGCTCCTATAATTCACCCCTCCACTTT	CAGGARSSYNSPLHF
16	TRBV4-1	NA	TRBD2	TRBJ2-1	TGCGCCAGCAGCCTCCTAGCGGGCCCTTCCTACAATGAGCAGTTCTTC	CASSLLAGPSYNEQFF
17	TRBV19	once	NA	TRBJ1-5	TGTGCCAGTAGCACTCTCGGGGTCGGATATAGCAATCAGCCCCAGCATTTT	CASSTLGVGYSNQPQHF
14	TRBV6-8	NA	TRBD1	TRBJ1-2	TGTGCCAGCAGGCCTACAGGGGCGGACTATGGCTACACCTTC	CASRPTGADYGYTF
14	TRBV19	NA	TRBD1	TRBJ2-7	TGTGCCAGTAGATTTCGGACAGGGCTCTACGAGCAGTACTTC	CASRFRTGLYEQYF
14	TRBV29-1	NA	TRBD2	TRBJ2-7	TGCAGCGTTGAAGAGGCTAGCGGAAAGTACGAGCAGTACTTC	CSVEEASGKYEQYF
12	TRBV9	NA	NA	TRBJ1-3	TGTGCCAGCAGCCCAAATGGAAACACCATATATTTT	CASSPNGNTIYF
13	TRBV7-1	NA	NA	TRBJ1-2	TGTGCCAGCAGTCGTATAAGGGCCTATGGCTACACCTTC	CASSRIRAYGYTF
14	TRBV28	NA	NA	TRBJ1-4	TGTGCCAGCAGTTTGTCTGCAACTAATGAAAAACTGTTTTTT	CASSLSATNEKLFF
15	TRBV5-1	NA	NA	TRBJ1-1	TGCGCCAGCAGTACCGGCGAACGGAAGAACACTGAAGCTTTCTTT	CASSTGERKNTEAFF
12	TRBV29-1	NA	NA	TRBJ2-1	TGCAGCGTTCTATCAGGACCCAATGAGCAGTTCTTC	CSVLSGPNEQFF
14	TRBV6-8	NA	NA	TRBJ2-1	TGTGCCAGCAGTTACGGAGCAGTTAGCAATGAGCAGTTCTTC	CASSYGAVSNEQFF